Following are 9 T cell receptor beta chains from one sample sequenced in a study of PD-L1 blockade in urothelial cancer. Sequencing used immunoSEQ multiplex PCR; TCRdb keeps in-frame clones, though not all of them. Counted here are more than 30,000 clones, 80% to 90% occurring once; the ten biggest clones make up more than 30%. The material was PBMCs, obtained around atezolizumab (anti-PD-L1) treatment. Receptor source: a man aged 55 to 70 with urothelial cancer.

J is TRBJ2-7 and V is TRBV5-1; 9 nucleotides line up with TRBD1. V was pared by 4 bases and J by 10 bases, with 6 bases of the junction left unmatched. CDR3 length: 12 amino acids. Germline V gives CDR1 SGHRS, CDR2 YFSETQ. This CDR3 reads CASSEGDRAQYF. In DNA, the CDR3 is TGCGCCAGCAGCGAAGGGGACAGGGCCCAGTACTTC.

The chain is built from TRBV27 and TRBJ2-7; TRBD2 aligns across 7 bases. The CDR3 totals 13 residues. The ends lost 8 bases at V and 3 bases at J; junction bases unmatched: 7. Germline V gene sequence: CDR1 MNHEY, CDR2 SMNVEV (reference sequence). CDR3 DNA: TGTGCCAGCGGTCCAGCGGGGATCTACGAGCAGTACTTC. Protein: CASGPAGIYEQYF.

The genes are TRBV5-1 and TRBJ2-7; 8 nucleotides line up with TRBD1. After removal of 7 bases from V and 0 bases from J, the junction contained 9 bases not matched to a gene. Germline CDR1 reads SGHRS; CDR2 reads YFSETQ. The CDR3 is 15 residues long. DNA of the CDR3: TGCGCCAGCGCACTAACAGGGGGGAGCTCCTACGAGCAGTACTTC. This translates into CASALTGGSSYEQYF. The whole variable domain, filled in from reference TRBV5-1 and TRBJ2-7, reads KAGVTQTPRYLIKTRGQQVTLSCSPISGHRSVSWYQQTPGQGLQFLFEYFSETQRNKGNFPGRFSGRQFSNSRSEMNVSTLELGDSALYLCASALTGGSSYEQYFGPGTRLTVT.

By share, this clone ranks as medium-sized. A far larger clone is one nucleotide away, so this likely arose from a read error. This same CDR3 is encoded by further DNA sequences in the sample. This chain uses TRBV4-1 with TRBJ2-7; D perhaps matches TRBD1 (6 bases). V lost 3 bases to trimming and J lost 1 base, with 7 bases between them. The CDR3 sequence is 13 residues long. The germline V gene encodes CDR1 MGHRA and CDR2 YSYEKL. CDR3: CASSQDSSYEQYF. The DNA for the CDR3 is TGCGCCAGCAGCCAGGACAGTTCCTACGAGCAGTACTTC.

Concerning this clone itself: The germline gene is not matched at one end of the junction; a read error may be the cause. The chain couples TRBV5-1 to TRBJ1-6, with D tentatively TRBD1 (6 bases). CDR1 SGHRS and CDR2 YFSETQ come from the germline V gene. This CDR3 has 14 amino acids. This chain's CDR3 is CASSHNTGLSPLHF. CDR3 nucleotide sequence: TGTGCCAGCAGTCATAATACAGGGCTTTCACCCCTCCACTTT.

The CDR3 DNA reads TGTGCCAGCTCCGTCGGGGAGGGCCATCAGCCCCAGCATTTT. Its protein is CASSVGEGHQPQHF. The rearrangement joins TRBV18 to TRBJ1-5; D call uncertain. V was pared by 6 bases and J by 5 bases, with 14 bases between. Germline values: CDR1 KGHSH, CDR2 LQKENI. The CDR3 is 14 amino acids.

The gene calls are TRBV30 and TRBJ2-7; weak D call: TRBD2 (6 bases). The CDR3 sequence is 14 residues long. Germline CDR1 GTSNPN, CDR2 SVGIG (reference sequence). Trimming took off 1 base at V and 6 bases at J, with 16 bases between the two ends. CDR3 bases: TGTGCCTGGAGTGGAGGGGACTTTACGGGCGAGCAGTACTTC. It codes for CAWSGGDFTGEQYF.

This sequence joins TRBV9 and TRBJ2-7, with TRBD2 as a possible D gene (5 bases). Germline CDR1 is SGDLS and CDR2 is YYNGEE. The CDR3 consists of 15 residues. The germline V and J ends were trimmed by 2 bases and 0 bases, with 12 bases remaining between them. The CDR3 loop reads CASSVAAVASYEQYF. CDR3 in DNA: TGTGCCAGCAGCGTCGCAGCGGTGGCCTCCTACGAGCAGTACTTC.

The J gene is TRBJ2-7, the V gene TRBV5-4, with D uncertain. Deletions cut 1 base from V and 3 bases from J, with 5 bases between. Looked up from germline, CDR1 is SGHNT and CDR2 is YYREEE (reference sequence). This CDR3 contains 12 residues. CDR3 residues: CASSLPGYEQYF. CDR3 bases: TGTGCCAGCAGCTTGCCAGGCTACGAGCAGTACTTC.